A single TCR beta chain is shown here with its context. The sample is drawn from a study of blood T cell repertoires in COVID-19. Study context: Whether acute or convalescent, the COVID-19 samples came from the United States, Italy and Spain. The analysed material was cDNA or gDNA that came from T cells, B-cell-depleted T cells, or PBMCs.

Study processing details: Using reference gene primer amplification, nucleated cell counts were estimated. Here immunoSEQ multiplex PCR was the method, and the copy in TCRdb shows in-frame clones only, minus some. V, J and clone size reflect that table, while D and trimming were determined from the DNA. The sample records some 200,000 clones, less than 90% being singletons. Per germline, CDR1 MNHEY and CDR2 SVGAGI. This CDR3 region has 14 residues. V shed 8 bases, J shed 4 bases, and the junction held 10 bases outside the gene matches. This chain connects TRBV6-5 to TRBJ1-1; TRBD1 aligns across 7 bases. This receptor was taken from a man between 65 and 85 years old with acute or convalescent COVID-19. The source material was peripheral blood. CDR3 DNA sequence: TGTGCCAGCCGCCGCGTGACAGGGAGCACTGAAGCTTTCTTT. Translating it yields CASRRVTGSTEAFF.